This T cell receptor (beta chain) derives from a study of cytomegalovirus exposure and HLA in healthy donors. Study conclusions and caveats: According to the study, some 160 TCR beta chains were cytomegalovirus-associated. Published work reported that the classifier diagnosed cytomegalovirus status with high specificity and sensitivity. Most TCR sequences were uncommon, yet certain public TCRs appeared in many donors.

The PCR employed 60 Vbeta primers together with 13 Jbeta primers. Original processing notes: Later work found 80 million or so unique TCR beta chains, with some 11 million shared. Some clones are missing from TCRdb's copy, which holds only in-frame ones; the method was immunoSEQ multiplex PCR. V, J and clone size are those of that table, while D and trimming were read from the DNA. The sample has approximately 220,000 clones, roughly 80% seen once; the top ten hold 0.2% to 0.25%. Germline V gives CDR1 SGHRS, CDR2 YFSETQ. This CDR3 is 14 amino acids long. J lost 0 bases, V lost 4 bases, and 3 bases had no gene match. As for this clone: Its antigen remains unidentified.

The chain links TRBV5-1 to TRBJ2-7, with TRBD2 identical over 8 bases. The sequenced sample consisted of PBMCs. This clonotype was sampled from a girl aged 2-10 years in good health and CMV-seronegative. The CDR3 reads CASSDTSGSYEQYF. The CDR3, as DNA: TGCGCCAGCAGCGATACTAGCGGCTCCTACGAGCAGTACTTC.